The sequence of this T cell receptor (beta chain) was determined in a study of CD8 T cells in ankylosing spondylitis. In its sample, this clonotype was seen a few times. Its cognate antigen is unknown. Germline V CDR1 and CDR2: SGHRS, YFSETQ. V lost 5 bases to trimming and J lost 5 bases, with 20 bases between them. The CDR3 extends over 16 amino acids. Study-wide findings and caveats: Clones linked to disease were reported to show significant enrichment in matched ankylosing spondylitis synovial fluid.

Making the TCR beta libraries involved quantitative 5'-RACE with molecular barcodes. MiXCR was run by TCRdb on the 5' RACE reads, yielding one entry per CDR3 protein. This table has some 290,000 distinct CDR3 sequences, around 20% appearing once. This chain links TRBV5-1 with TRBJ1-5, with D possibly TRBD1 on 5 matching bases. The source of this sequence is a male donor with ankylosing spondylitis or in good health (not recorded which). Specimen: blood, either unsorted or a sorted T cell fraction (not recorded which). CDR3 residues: CASRYGKQVLDQPQHF. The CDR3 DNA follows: TGCGCCAGCAGGTATGGGAAACAGGTTCTCGATCAGCCCCAGCATTTT.